This TCR beta chain was obtained from a study of beta chain features in type 1 diabetes. Turning to the study itself: Patients looked much like healthy donors when it came to age, gender and cell yields. Study results and caveats: Small HLA sub-analyses could not settle whether HLA shapes TCRB rearrangement. In comparison with healthy donors, patients had naive, central memory and Treg TCRB repertoires that appeared more similar.

Blood was drawn once from each donor into heparinised tubes. The draws averaged about 0.11 L. Expressed TCRB transcripts were sequenced because the isolated RNA had all been reverse transcribed beforehand. Data came from immunoSEQ multiplex PCR; TCRdb stores just in-frame clones and leaves some out. Here the sample spans around 21,000 clones, about 53% being singletons. This clone was counted only a few times. Its cognate antigen is unknown. Sequences were obtained from stem cell memory CD4+ T cells from blood. This sequence was found in a man younger than 35 in good health.

This CDR3 reads CASSTWTGPSGNTIYF. CDR3 nucleotide sequence: TGTGCCAGCAGCACCTGGACAGGCCCCTCTGGAAACACCATATATTTT. The J gene is TRBJ1-3, the V gene TRBV7-2; 7 nucleotides agree with TRBD1. V lost 5 bases and J lost 0; bases outside the gene matches: 7. This CDR3 is built from 16 residues. Germline CDR1 reads SGHTA; CDR2 reads FQGNSA.